The 18 T cell receptor beta chains presented below share a single source sample, sequenced in a study of shared clonotypes between healthy human individuals. Data came from immunoSEQ multiplex PCR; TCRdb stores just in-frame clones and leaves some out. The repertoire holds 640,000 or so clones, with around 72% as singletons. Material for sequencing was memory CD4+ T cells sorted from blood. Subset specified: CD45RA-negative fraction. Receptors originate from a woman in her 30s in good health.

This clone has just one count. This chain connects TRBV28 to TRBJ2-3, with D unresolved. Per germline, CDR1 MDHEN and CDR2 SYDVKM. The CDR3 totals 13 residues. Trimming shortened V by 6 bases and J by 0 bases, and 7 bases separated the two germline ends. The chain's CDR3 is CASSLTSTDTQYF. The CDR3 DNA is TGTGCCAGCAGCCTAACTAGCACAGATACGCAGTATTTT. The entire variable domain, with the rest obtained from reference TRBV28 and TRBJ2-3, is as follows: DVKVTQSSRYLVKRTGEKVFLECVQDMDHENMFWYRQDPGLGLRLIYFSYDVKMKEKGDIPEGYSVSREKKERFSLILESASTNQTSMYLCASSLTSTDTQYFGPGTRLTVL.

CDR3 sequence reads: CATYKELARRNEQFF. CDR3 bases: TGTGCCACTTACAAGGAACTAGCGCGGCGGAATGAGCAGTTCTTC. The rearrangement links TRBV28 to TRBJ2-1; 7 bases line up with TRBD2. There are 15 residues in the CDR3. The V gene's germline CDR1 is MDHEN and CDR2 SYDVKM. V lost 10 bases to trimming and J lost 7 bases; unmatched junction nucleotides: 16. The entire variable domain, with the rest obtained from reference TRBV28 and TRBJ2-1, is as follows: DVKVTQSSRYLVKRTGEKVFLECVQDMDHENMFWYRQDPGLGLRLIYFSYDVKMKEKGDIPEGYSVSREKKERFSLILESASTNQTSMYLCATYKELARRNEQFFGPGTRLTVL.

This clone was seen only once. The chain carries TRBV28 and TRBJ1-1; TRBD1 is a possible D gene (6 bases). Germline CDR1 is MDHEN and CDR2 is SYDVKM. The CDR3 is 15 residues long. Between the trimmed V and J ends, which lost 2 bases and 4 bases, there was a span of 14 bases. In DNA, the CDR3 is TGTGCCAGCAGTTTACACAGGGCGATTGCCACTGAAGCTTTCTTT. Its translation: CASSLHRAIATEAFF.

The rearrangement uses TRBV19 and TRBJ1-5; D is possibly TRBD1 (6 bases). Germline CDR1 and CDR2: LNHDA and SQIVND (reference sequence). There are 13 residues in the CDR3. V lost 6 bases, J lost 5 bases, and 11 bases lay in between. This CDR3 is CASSQQGYQPQHF. Written as DNA, the CDR3 is TGTGCCAGTAGCCAACAGGGTTATCAGCCCCAGCATTTT.

The chain carries TRBV6-6 and TRBJ2-3; D is ambiguous. This CDR3 has 14 residues. CDR1 and CDR2 from the germline V gene are MNHNY and SVGAGI (reference sequence). V lost 6 bases and J 0 bases, leaving 10 bases between the germline ends. As DNA, the CDR3 is TGTGCCAGCAGGGATCCCCCTAGCACAGATACGCAGTATTTT. Translation: CASRDPPSTDTQYF.

The chain employs TRBV6-1 and TRBJ1-5; 7 nucleotides match TRBD1. The CDR3 covers 15 residues. Germline lookup yields CDR1 MNHNS and CDR2 SASEGT. Losses at the gene ends were 7 bases for V and 2 bases for J; bases not matched to a gene: 8. The CDR3 spells CASKRGTAGNQPQHF. CDR3 in DNA: TGTGCCAGCAAGCGCGGGACAGCAGGCAATCAGCCCCAGCATTTT.

This clone occurred a few times. This chain links TRBV6-6 with TRBJ1-5; 8 bases line up with TRBD1. V was clipped by 7 bases and J by 7 bases; unmatched bases: 6. The length of the CDR3 is 13 residues. Germline CDR1 MNHNY, CDR2 SVGAGI (reference sequence). Here the CDR3 reads CASNDRGGQPQHF. In DNA, the CDR3 is TGTGCCAGCAACGACAGGGGTGGGCAGCCCCAGCATTTT.

In its sample, this clone was seen once. The same CDR3 arises from other DNA sequences in this sample as well. The chain's CDR3 is CASSLGTAGNTIYF. In nucleotides, the CDR3 is TGCGCCAGCAGCCTAGGGACGGCGGGAAACACCATATATTTT. V and J are TRBV5-1 and TRBJ1-3; perhaps TRBD1 as D (5 bases). Germline V gene sequence: CDR1 SGHRS, CDR2 YFSETQ. V was clipped by 4 bases and J by 4 bases, with 12 bases between them. The CDR3 has 14 residues. Together with reference TRBV5-1 and TRBJ1-3, the CDR3 gives the full variable domain: KAGVTQTPRYLIKTRGQQVTLSCSPISGHRSVSWYQQTPGQGLQFLFEYFSETQRNKGNFPGRFSGRQFSNSRSEMNVSTLELGDSALYLCASSLGTAGNTIYFGEGSWLTVV.

This clone occurred many times. The rearrangement joins TRBV7-8 to TRBJ2-3; D gene uncertain. Germline V lookup: CDR1 SGHVS, CDR2 FQNEAQ. V lost 2 bases and J 1 base, leaving 7 bases between the germline ends. CDR3 length: 14 amino acids. CDR3 protein: CASSLNYGTDTQYF. The CDR3 coding sequence is TGTGCCAGCAGCTTAAACTATGGCACAGATACGCAGTATTTT.

The chain has TRBV11-2 and TRBJ1-3; maybe TRBD1 (5 bases). The germline V and J ends were trimmed by 1 base and 0 bases, with 13 bases remaining between them. CDR1 SGHAT and CDR2 FQNNGV come from the germline V gene. CDR3 length: 17 residues. The CDR3 sequence: CASSLAPQGSSGNTIYF. The CDR3 DNA is TGTGCCAGCAGCTTAGCCCCCCAGGGAAGCTCTGGAAACACCATATATTTT.

This clone was counted once. V usage is TRBV5-4 and J usage is TRBJ2-1, with D unclear. CDR1 SGHNT and CDR2 YYREEE come from the germline V gene (reference sequence). The germline V and J ends were trimmed by 0 bases and 5 bases, with 9 bases remaining between them. The CDR3 is 14 residues long. This CDR3 is CASSLVGGNNEQFF. CDR3 nucleotide sequence: TGTGCCAGCAGCTTGGTTGGTGGAAACAATGAGCAGTTCTTC.

The gene calls are TRBV7-9 and TRBJ2-1; D perhaps matches TRBD2 (6 bases). This CDR3 region has 14 residues. V was shortened by 0 bases and J by 9 bases, with 12 bases between the two germline ends. Per the germline V gene, CDR1 is SEHNR and CDR2 is FQNEAQ (reference sequence). The CDR3 spells CASSLAGTSGEQFF. The CDR3 DNA follows: TGTGCCAGCAGCTTAGCGGGGACTTCTGGTGAGCAGTTCTTC.

The sample holds a few counts of this clone. Other nucleotide sequences from this sample produce the same CDR3. The rearrangement uses TRBV28 and TRBJ2-7, with D possibly being TRBD1 (5 bases). The V gene lost 8 bases and the J gene lost 4 bases, with 15 bases spanning the gap. Germline CDR1 and CDR2: MDHEN and SYDVKM. The CDR3 runs to 13 residues. CDR3 sequence: CASSSGQIYEQYF. The CDR3 nucleotides read TGTGCCAGCTCCTCAGGGCAGATTTACGAGCAGTACTTC.

The rearrangement links TRBV5-1 to TRBJ2-3, with TRBD2 as a possible D gene (6 bases). The length of the CDR3 is 20 residues. Germline V gives CDR1 SGHRS, CDR2 YFSETQ. The V and J ends lost 4 bases and 2 bases respectively, with 29 bases between them. CDR3 coding DNA: TGCGCCAGCAGCGGGACTTTGAAGGGCTTCGCAGAAGGTTTCACAGATACGCAGTATTTT. This codes for CASSGTLKGFAEGFTDTQYF.

The chain couples TRBV27 to TRBJ2-7; maybe TRBD2 (5 bases). Trimming stripped 2 bases from V and 2 bases from J, with 10 bases between. Germline values: CDR1 MNHEY, CDR2 SMNVEV (reference sequence). This CDR3 is 14 amino acids long. CDR3 sequence reads: CASSLRGSPYEQYF. The CDR3 region has the DNA TGTGCCAGCAGTTTACGGGGTTCCCCCTACGAGCAGTACTTC.

The chain couples TRBV28 to TRBJ1-2, with D hard to call. The V and J ends lost 0 bases and 2 bases respectively, with 10 bases between them. The CDR3 contains 15 residues. Germline CDR1 reads MDHEN; CDR2 reads SYDVKM. CDR3 loop: CASSLWSWANYGYTF. CDR3 in DNA: TGTGCCAGCAGTTTATGGTCTTGGGCGAACTATGGCTACACCTTC.

This clone was counted once. This chain connects TRBV18 to TRBJ2-2; D is unclear. Trimming took off 0 bases at V and 4 bases at J, with 3 bases between the two ends. The CDR3 is 13 residues long. The germline CDR1 and CDR2 sequences are KGHSH and LQKENI. The CDR3 spells CASSPPVTGELFF. The CDR3 coding sequence is TGTGCCAGCTCACCACCGGTCACCGGGGAGCTGTTTTTT.

CDR3 amino acids: CASSSGLSETQYF. The CDR3 nucleotides are TGTGCCAGCAGCTCGGGACTCTCCGAGACCCAGTACTTC. The chain recombines TRBV11-2 with TRBJ2-5, with D possibly matching TRBD2 (6 bases). This CDR3 has 13 residues. Germline V gives CDR1 SGHAT, CDR2 FQNNGV. V was cut by 4 bases and J by 5 bases, with 11 bases left in between.